This T cell receptor (beta chain) derives from a study of tumor-infiltrating lymphocytes in oesophageal squamous cell carcinoma. TCRdb fed the PCR reads into MiXCR, producing one record per CDR3 protein. The sample comprises just under 20,000 distinct CDR3 sequences, 40% to 45% of which are singletons, and 13% rests with the top ten. Germline CDR1 SGHTA, CDR2 FQGTGA. The CDR3 has 17 residues. V shed 1 base, J shed 6 bases, and the junction held 7 bases outside the gene matches. This clonotype showed up many times. V and J are TRBV7-3 and TRBJ2-1, with 12 bases identical to TRBD2. The sequenced material came from normal esophageal tissue next to the tumor. The receptor's source is a male donor with esophageal squamous cell carcinoma. The CDR3 region has the DNA TGTGCCAGCAGCTTAAGGCCTAGCGGGGGGGTGGGCAATGAGCAGTTCTTC. As protein: CASSLRPSGGVGNEQFF.